The clone carrying this T cell receptor (beta chain) was detected many times. Its matching antigen is unknown. Germline CDR1 MDHEN, CDR2 SYDVKM. V was pared by 4 bases and J by 2 bases, with 14 bases between. The CDR3 spans 15 residues. The data were taken from a study of blood T cells in healthy people across ages. General study findings and limits: Relative to aged donors, long-lived donors carried more naive CD4+ cells and displayed higher diversity. Age brought a roughly linear fall in TCR beta diversity measured per million T cells. Across samples, TCR beta diversity tracked strongly with naive T cell percentage. Since the PBMCs were unsorted, naive and antigen-experienced cells could not be conclusively compared.

A sample-barcoded 5' primer and a J-beta primer mix were used in a second PCR of about 6 to 11 cycles. Each CDR3 protein is one row after TCRdb ran MiXCR on the 5' RACE reads. The repertoire has about 1,500,000 distinct CDR3 sequences, roughly 27% of them found once; the top ten carry roughly 8%. The sequencing input was blood. This clonotype originated in a woman aged 25 to 39 in good health. The chain couples TRBV28 to TRBJ2-5, with a tentative D call TRBD1 (6 bases). The CDR3 DNA sequence: TGTGCCAGCAGTTCCACGGACAGAGGGCAAGAGACCCAGTACTTC. Protein product: CASSSTDRGQETQYF.